This T cell receptor beta chain was profiled in a study of OX40 agonist ivuxolimab in advanced cancers. For the study at large: The study treated patients with ivuxolimab, an agonistic anti-OX40 (CD134) antibody. Earlier treatment with anti-PD-1, anti-PD-L1 or anti-CTLA-4 was permitted, and roughly 42% had received some. Overall study results and limits: Both CD4+ and CD8+ T cell populations in blood had undergone clonal expansion by week 6 at 0.1 to 3.0 mg/kg.

For this clone: What it binds is unknown.

Trimming removed 6 bases at V and 2 bases at J, with 11 bases between. The germline CDR1 and CDR2 sequences are MDHEN and SYDVKM. The CDR3 consists of 14 residues. Clones were read by immunoSEQ multiplex PCR, and TCRdb kept only the in-frame ones, dropping some. The sample has roughly 15,000 clones, about 80% seen once. This receptor was identified in an adult with an advanced solid tumor such as melanoma, head and neck, liver or kidney cancer. J is TRBJ2-1 and V is TRBV28; perhaps TRBD2 as D (5 bases). The sequenced sample was CD4+ or CD8+ T cells sorted from blood, obtained in a trial of the OX40 agonist ivuxolimab. The DNA of the CDR3 is TGTGCCAGCAGCCTGACCGGGACCTACAATGAGCAGTTCTTC. Translated, it gives CASSLTGTYNEQFF.